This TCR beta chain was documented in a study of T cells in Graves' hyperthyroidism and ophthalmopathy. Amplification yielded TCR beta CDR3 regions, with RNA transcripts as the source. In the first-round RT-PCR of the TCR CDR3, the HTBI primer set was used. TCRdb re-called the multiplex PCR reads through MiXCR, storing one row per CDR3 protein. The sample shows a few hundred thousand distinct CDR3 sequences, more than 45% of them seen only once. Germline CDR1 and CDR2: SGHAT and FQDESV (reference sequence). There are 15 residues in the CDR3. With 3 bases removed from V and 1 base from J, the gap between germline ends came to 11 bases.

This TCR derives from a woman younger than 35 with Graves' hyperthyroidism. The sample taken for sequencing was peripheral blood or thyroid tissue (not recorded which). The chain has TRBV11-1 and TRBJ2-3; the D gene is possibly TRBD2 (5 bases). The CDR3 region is CASSFGVIGTDTQYF. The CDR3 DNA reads TGTGCCAGCAGCTTCGGGGTTATTGGCACAGATACGCAGTATTTT.